Below are 5 T cell receptor beta chains sequenced from a single sample in a study of OX40 agonist ivuxolimab in advanced cancers. The data were produced by immunoSEQ multiplex PCR, yet TCRdb's version contains in-frame clones alone and is incomplete. The sample has roughly 45,000 clones, roughly 81% seen once; the top ten hold 7.3%. Material: CD4+ or CD8+ T cells sorted from blood, obtained in a trial of the OX40 agonist ivuxolimab. These receptors all stem from an adult with an advanced solid tumor such as melanoma, head and neck, liver or kidney cancer.

J is TRBJ2-1 and V is TRBV10-3; tentatively, D is TRBD2 (6 bases). CDR1 ENHRY and CDR2 SYGVKD come from the germline V gene. The germline V and J ends were trimmed by 3 bases and 5 bases, with 17 bases remaining between them. CDR3 length: 16 residues. In nucleotides, the CDR3 is TGTGCCATCAGTGAAATCGCAGGAGGGAAAGACAATGAGCAGTTCTTC. It codes for CAISEIAGGKDNEQFF.

The V and J genes are TRBV7-9 and TRBJ2-3; D is unclear. V was clipped by 1 base and J by 0 bases, with 8 bases between them. This CDR3 region has 15 residues. Germline V CDR1 and CDR2: SEHNR, FQNEAQ (reference sequence). Here the CDR3 reads CASSLDAGSTDTQYF. Written as DNA, the CDR3 is TGTGCCAGCAGCTTAGATGCAGGAAGCACAGATACGCAGTATTTT.

The chain recombines TRBV9 with TRBJ2-2, with D perhaps matching TRBD1 (6 bases). Trimming pared 4 bases from V and 0 bases from J, leaving 13 bases between. Germline assignment: CDR1 SGDLS and CDR2 YYNGEE. There are 16 residues in the CDR3. As DNA, the CDR3 is TGTGCCAGCAGCCAAAGGGGGTTTACGAACACCGGGGAGCTGTTTTTT. This sequence encodes CASSQRGFTNTGELFF.

The J gene is TRBJ1-1, the V gene TRBV7-9; maybe TRBD1 (5 bases). Looked up from germline, CDR1 is SEHNR and CDR2 is FQNEAQ (reference sequence). Deletions cut 11 bases from V and 2 bases from J, with 12 bases between. This CDR3 has 12 residues. The CDR3 loop is CAGQQDNTEAFF. The CDR3 DNA follows: TGTGCCGGCCAACAGGATAACACTGAAGCTTTCTTT.

V and J are TRBV30 and TRBJ1-5; D is undetermined. This CDR3 is 17 amino acids long. V lost 1 base and J 2 bases, leaving 18 bases between the germline ends. Looked up from germline, CDR1 is GTSNPN and CDR2 is SVGIG (reference sequence). The CDR3 bases are TGTGCCTGGAGTGCGTGGCCGACGCTCTATGGCAATCAGCCCCAGCATTTT. Its translation is CAWSAWPTLYGNQPQHF.